Below, 9 T cell receptor beta chains from the same sample are listed, as sequenced in a study of chemoradiotherapy in HPV16-positive cancers. Data came from immunoSEQ multiplex PCR; TCRdb stores just in-frame clones and leaves some out. This table has more than 5,000 clones, around 91% appearing once. The sequenced sample was blood, obtained from a patient who underwent chemoradiotherapy. All receptors come from a human donor with HPV-associated anogenital cancer.

V usage is TRBV5-1 and J usage is TRBJ2-3; 10 nucleotides line up with TRBD2. Germline V gene data show CDR1 as SGHRS and CDR2 as YFSETQ. The CDR3 is 14 amino acids. The ends lost 5 bases at V and 5 bases at J; junction bases unmatched: 5. The CDR3, as DNA: TGCGCCAGCAGAACAGCGGGAGGGCGAGATACGCAGTATTTT. Its protein product is CASRTAGGRDTQYF.

J is TRBJ2-1 and V is TRBV11-2; TRBD2 agrees at 8 bases. V shed 1 base and J 1 base; nucleotides not matched to a gene: 3. This CDR3 has 16 residues. CDR1 and CDR2 (germline): SGHAT, FQNNGV. The DNA for the CDR3 is TGTGCCAGCAGCTTAGGGAGCGGGAGATCCTACAATGAGCAGTTCTTC. As protein: CASSLGSGRSYNEQFF.

The chain combines TRBV18 with TRBJ1-3; 8 bases match TRBD1. V dropped 2 bases and J dropped 0; count of bases not matched to a gene: 3. The CDR3 length is 16 residues. CDR1 and CDR2 (germline): KGHSH, LQKENI. The CDR3 region has the DNA TGTGCCAGCTCACCAGGGACAGGTTTCTCTGGAAACACCATATATTTT. Translating gives CASSPGTGFSGNTIYF.

V and J are TRBV19 and TRBJ1-5; 7 nucleotides match TRBD1. The V and J ends lost 3 bases and 7 bases, in that order; junction bases with no gene match: 9. Germline CDR1 and CDR2: LNHDA and SQIVND (reference sequence). This CDR3 is built from 15 residues. CDR3 in amino acids: CASSMGAGGSQPQHF. The CDR3 bases are TGTGCCAGTAGTATGGGGGCAGGGGGTAGCCAGCCCCAGCATTTT. The full variable domain, with the rest looked up from reference TRBV19 and TRBJ1-5, is DGGITQSPKYLFRKEGQNVTLSCEQNLNHDAMYWYRQDPGQGLRLIYYSQIVNDFQKGDIAEGYSVSREKKESFPLTVTSAQKNPTAFYLCASSMGAGGSQPQHFGDGTRLSIL.

The V and J genes are TRBV4-3 and TRBJ2-1; 10 bases agree with TRBD2. Germline assignment: CDR1 LGHNA and CDR2 YSLEER. The CDR3 covers 17 residues. J gave up 6 bases and V 0 bases, and 8 bases lay outside the gene matches. CDR3 protein: CASSQEMAAGGVNEQFF. The CDR3, as DNA: TGCGCCAGCAGCCAAGAGATGGCAGCGGGAGGGGTCAATGAGCAGTTCTTC.

The V and J genes are TRBV27 and TRBJ2-1; D uncertain. CDR1 is MNHEY, CDR2 SMNVEV, per germline (reference sequence). The CDR3 has 13 amino acids. V shed 5 bases and J shed 5 bases, with 10 bases lying between them. CDR3 region: CASSNPVNNEQFF. As DNA, the CDR3 is TGTGCCAGCAGTAATCCGGTGAACAATGAGCAGTTCTTC.

The rearrangement joins TRBV27 to TRBJ1-1, with D possibly being TRBD1 (6 bases). This CDR3 has 14 amino acids. Germline assignment: CDR1 MNHEY and CDR2 SMNVEV (reference sequence). Trimming took 8 bases from V and 1 from J, leaving 14 bases between them. DNA of the CDR3: TGTGCCAGCGCGGCAGGGGAAACGAACACTGAAGCTTTCTTT. Amino acid sequence: CASAAGETNTEAFF.

The genes are TRBV5-1 and TRBJ2-7; TRBD1 aligns across 7 bases. V was clipped by 3 bases and J by 3 bases; unmatched bases: 3. From germline, CDR1 is SGHRS and CDR2 YFSETQ. CDR3 length: 13 residues. The CDR3 loop reads CASSSRTGYEQYF. In DNA, the CDR3 is TGCGCCAGCAGCTCTAGGACAGGCTACGAGCAGTACTTC.

This rearrangement joins TRBV6-4 to TRBJ1-6, with no clear D. CDR1 and CDR2 (germline): MRHNA, SNTAGT. This CDR3 has 14 residues. Trimming stripped 6 bases from V and 7 bases from J, with 13 bases between. The chain's CDR3 is CASSPGRENSPLHF. The CDR3 bases are TGTGCCAGCAGCCCCGGGCGGGAGAATTCACCCCTCCACTTT.